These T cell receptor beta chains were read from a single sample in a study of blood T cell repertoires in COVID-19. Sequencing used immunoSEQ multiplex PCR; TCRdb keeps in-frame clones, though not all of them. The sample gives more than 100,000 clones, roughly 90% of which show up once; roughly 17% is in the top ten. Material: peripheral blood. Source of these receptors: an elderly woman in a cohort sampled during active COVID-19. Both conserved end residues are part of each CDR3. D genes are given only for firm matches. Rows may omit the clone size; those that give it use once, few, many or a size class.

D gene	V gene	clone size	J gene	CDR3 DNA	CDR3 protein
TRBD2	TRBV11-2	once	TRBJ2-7	TGTGCCAGCAGCACCCCGGGACTAGCGGCGACAACCTACGAGCAGTACTTC	CASSTPGLAATTYEQYF
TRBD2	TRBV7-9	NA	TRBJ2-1	TGTGCCAGCAGCTTTGTAGGGACTAGTTCCTACAATGAGCAGTTCTTC	CASSFVGTSSYNEQFF
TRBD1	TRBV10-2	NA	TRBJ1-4	TGCGCCAGCAGTGGAGGACAGGGGGGGGCCTTGGCTAATGAAAAACTGTTTTTT	CASSGGQGGALANEKLFF
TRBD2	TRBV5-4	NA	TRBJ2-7	TGTGCCAGCAGCACCTGGACTAGCGGATCCTACGAGCAGTACTTC	CASSTWTSGSYEQYF
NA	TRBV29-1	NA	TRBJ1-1	TGCAGCGTTGAGAAGGACAGGAACACTGAAGCTTTCTTT	CSVEKDRNTEAFF
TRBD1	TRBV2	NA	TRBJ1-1	TGTGCCAGCAGAGGACAGGGGTTGAACACTGAAGCTTTCTTT	CASRGQGLNTEAFF
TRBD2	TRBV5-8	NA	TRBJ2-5	TGTGCCAGCAGCTTGGGTATTAGCGGGAGGGTACAAGAGACCCAGTACTTC	CASSLGISGRVQETQYF
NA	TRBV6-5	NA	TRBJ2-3	TGTGCCAGCAGGCAGAGACAGGCTGAAACAGATACGCAGTATTTT	CASRQRQAETDTQYF
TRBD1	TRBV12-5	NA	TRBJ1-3	TGTGCTAGTGGTCCCGGGACAGCCCCTGGAAACACCATATATTTT	CASGPGTAPGNTIYF
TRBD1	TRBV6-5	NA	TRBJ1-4	TGTGCCAGCAGTTTTTTCGGACAGGGACATGAAAAACTGTTTTTT	CASSFFGQGHEKLFF
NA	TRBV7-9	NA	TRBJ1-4	TGTGCCAGCAGCTTAGCTAGGAAGGGGGAAAAACTGTTTTTT	CASSLARKGEKLFF
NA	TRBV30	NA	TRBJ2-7	TGTGCCTGGAGTAAGTCCGCCCCCGGCGAGCAGTACTTC	CAWSKSAPGEQYF
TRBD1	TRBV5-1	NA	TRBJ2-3	TGCGCCAGCACAGGGGGCGCTTCAGATACGCAGTATTTT	CASTGGASDTQYF
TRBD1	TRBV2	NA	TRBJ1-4	TGTGCCTCAAACCAGCCGGGGGGACAGGGTCGAGAAAAACTGTTTTTT	CASNQPGGQGREKLFF
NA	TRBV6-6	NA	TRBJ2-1	TGTGCCAGCAATCAGGGAGGAGGGAATGAGCAGTTCTTC	CASNQGGGNEQFF
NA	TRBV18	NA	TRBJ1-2	TGTGCCAGCTCACCACGTAGGAACCCCAGACAAAAAAAAGAGGCAGGGAATGGCTACACCTTC	CASSPRRNPRQKKEAGNGYTF
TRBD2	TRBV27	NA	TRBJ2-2	TGTGCCACCGGGAGGGCCAGCTCCGGGGAGCTGTTTTTT	CATGRASSGELFF
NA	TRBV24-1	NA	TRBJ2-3	TGTGCCCACCCGGACTACTCTAGCACAGATACGCAGTATTTT	CAHPDYSSTDTQYF
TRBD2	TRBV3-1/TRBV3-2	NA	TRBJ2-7	TGTGCCAGCAGCCCCTCTAGCGGGGGGTTGTACGAGCAGTACTTC	CASSPSSGGLYEQYF
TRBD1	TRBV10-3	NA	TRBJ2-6	TGTGCCATCAGGGGACAGGTTATCTCTGGGGCCAACGTCCTGACTTTC	CAIRGQVISGANVLTF
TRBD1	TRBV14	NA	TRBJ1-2	TGTGCCAGCAGCCAAATGGGGACAGGGGCCTATGGCTACACCTTC	CASSQMGTGAYGYTF
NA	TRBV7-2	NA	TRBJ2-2	TGTGCCAGCAGCTCAGGGGCGATGAGGACCGGGGAGCTGTTTTTT	CASSSGAMRTGELFF
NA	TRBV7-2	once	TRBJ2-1	TGTGCCAGCAGCTCGCGGGGGCCACCCTCCGGTGAGCAGTTCTTC	CASSSRGPPSGEQFF
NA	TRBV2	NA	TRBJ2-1	TGTGCCATTATCCCACAGGCCTCTTACAATGAGCAGTTCTTC	CAIIPQASYNEQFF
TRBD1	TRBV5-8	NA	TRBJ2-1	TGTGCCAGCAGCTCTGGACAGGGGTCCTACAATGAGCAGTTCTTC	CASSSGQGSYNEQFF
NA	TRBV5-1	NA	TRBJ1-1	TGCGCCAGCAGCTTGAATACAGGGCAGGACACTGAAGCTTTCTTT	CASSLNTGQDTEAFF
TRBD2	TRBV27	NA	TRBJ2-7	TGTGCCAGCAGTCCGACCGAACTAGCGGGGTCCTACGAGCAGTACTTC	CASSPTELAGSYEQYF
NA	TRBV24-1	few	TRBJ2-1	TGTGCCACCAGTGAGGTTACAGGTCACTCCTACAATGAGCAGTTCTTC	CATSEVTGHSYNEQFF
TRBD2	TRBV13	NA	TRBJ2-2	TGTGCCAGCAGCTTATTTTGGACGGGAGGGAACACCGGGGAGCTGTTTTTT	CASSLFWTGGNTGELFF
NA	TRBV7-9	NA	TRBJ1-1	TGTGCCAGCAGCTTAAATGGGGGACAGAACACTGAAGCTTTCTTT	CASSLNGGQNTEAFF
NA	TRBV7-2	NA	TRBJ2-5	TGTGCCAGCAGCCAGAACTATGGGGGCGGCGAGACCCAGTACTTC	CASSQNYGGGETQYF
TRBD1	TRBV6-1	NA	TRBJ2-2	TGTGCCAGCAGTGGCAGACAGGGGGCGGGGGTCACCGGGGAGCTGTTTTTT	CASSGRQGAGVTGELFF
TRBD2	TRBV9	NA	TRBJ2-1	TGTGCCAGCAGCCCGAGTATGGAAGCGGGGAGGGTTTATAATGAGCAGTTCTTC	CASSPSMEAGRVYNEQFF
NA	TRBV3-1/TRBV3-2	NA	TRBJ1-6	TGTGCCAGCAGCCTGGGGGGGGGCACAAAAGACAGCTCCTATAATTCACCCCTCCACTTT	CASSLGGGTKDSSYNSPLHF
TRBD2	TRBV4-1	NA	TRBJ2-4	TGCGCCAGCAGCCAACCTATAGCGGGGGCAACCAAAAACATTCAGTACTTC	CASSQPIAGATKNIQYF
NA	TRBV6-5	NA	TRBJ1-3	TGTGCCAGCAGTCTAAAAGGGGGCACCATATATTTT	CASSLKGGTIYF
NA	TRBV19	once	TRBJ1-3	TGTGCCAGTGGACAGCAAGCTGGAAACACCATATATTTT	CASGQQAGNTIYF
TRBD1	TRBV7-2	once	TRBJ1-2	TGTGCCAGCTCCCTAGGGGGGACAGGGGAAGGCTACACCTTC	CASSLGGTGEGYTF
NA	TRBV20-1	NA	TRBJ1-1	TGCAGTGCTAGCAGGGCTGGGCAAGCTTTCTTT	CSASRAGQAFF
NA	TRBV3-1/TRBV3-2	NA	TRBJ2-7	TGTGCCAGCAGCCCAAGCAAACAGGGATCCGAGCAGTACTTC	CASSPSKQGSEQYF
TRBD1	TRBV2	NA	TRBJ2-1	TGTGCCAGCAGTGCTTCCGGGACAGGGGTCAGGAATGAGCAGTTCTTC	CASSASGTGVRNEQFF
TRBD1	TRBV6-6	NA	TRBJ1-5	TGTGCCAGCGGCAGGGGGGGCAATCAGCCCCAGCATTTT	CASGRGGNQPQHF
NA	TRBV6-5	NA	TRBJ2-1	TGTGCCAGCAGTTACGACGGCGGGGTCACACAGGATGAGCAGTTCTTC	CASSYDGGVTQDEQFF
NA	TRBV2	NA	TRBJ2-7	TGTGCCAGCAGTGAAGGGCAGGGGAACTCCTACGAGCAGTACTTC	CASSEGQGNSYEQYF
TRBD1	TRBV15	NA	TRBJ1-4	TGTGCCACCAGCAGAGTGTCAGGGGGCCTCCGCCTAATGTTTTTT	CATSRVSGGLRLMFF
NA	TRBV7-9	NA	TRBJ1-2	TGTGCCAGCAGCTTAGATAAGGGGGTATTCTATGGCTACACCTTC	CASSLDKGVFYGYTF
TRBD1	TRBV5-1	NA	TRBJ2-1	TGCGCCAGCGGTGGGACAGGTTCCAATGAGCAGTTCTTC	CASGGTGSNEQFF
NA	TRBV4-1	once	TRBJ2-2	TGCGCCAGCAGTAACGGACAGTCCTACACCGGGGAGCTGTTTTTT	CASSNGQSYTGELFF
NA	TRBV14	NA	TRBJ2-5	TGTGCCAGCAGCCAAGGCCGGCAGGGCGATTACCAAGAGACCCAGTACTTC	CASSQGRQGDYQETQYF
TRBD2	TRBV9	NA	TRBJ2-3	TGTGCCAGCAGCGCAGGGGCAAGGACTAGCGGGAGTTTAGATACGCAGTATTTT	CASSAGARTSGSLDTQYF
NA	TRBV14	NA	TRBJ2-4	TGTGCCAGCAGCGTTTCGGGACACTTAAAAAACATTCAGTACTTC	CASSVSGHLKNIQYF
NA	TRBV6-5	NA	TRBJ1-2	TGTGCCAGCAGTTCCTCGTCAGGGTCAGGAAACTATGGCTACACCTTC	CASSSSSGSGNYGYTF
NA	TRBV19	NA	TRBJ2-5	TGTGCCAGTAGCGGATCAGCGGAGACCCAGTACTTC	CASSGSAETQYF
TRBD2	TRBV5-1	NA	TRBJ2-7	TGCGCCAGCAGCGTGAGTGCGGGACTAGCGGGAGTCCGCGAGCAGTACTTC	CASSVSAGLAGVREQYF
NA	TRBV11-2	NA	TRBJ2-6	TGTGCCAGCAGCTTAAGGACTATAAGCTCTGGGGCCAACGTCCTGACTTTC	CASSLRTISSGANVLTF
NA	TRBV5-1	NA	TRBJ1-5	TGCGCCAGCAGCTTGGTATTAGGCAGGGCCCGCGATCAGCCCCAGCATTTT	CASSLVLGRARDQPQHF
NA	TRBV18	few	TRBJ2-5	TGTGCCAGCTCACGCGAACAAGAGACCCAGTACTTC	CASSREQETQYF